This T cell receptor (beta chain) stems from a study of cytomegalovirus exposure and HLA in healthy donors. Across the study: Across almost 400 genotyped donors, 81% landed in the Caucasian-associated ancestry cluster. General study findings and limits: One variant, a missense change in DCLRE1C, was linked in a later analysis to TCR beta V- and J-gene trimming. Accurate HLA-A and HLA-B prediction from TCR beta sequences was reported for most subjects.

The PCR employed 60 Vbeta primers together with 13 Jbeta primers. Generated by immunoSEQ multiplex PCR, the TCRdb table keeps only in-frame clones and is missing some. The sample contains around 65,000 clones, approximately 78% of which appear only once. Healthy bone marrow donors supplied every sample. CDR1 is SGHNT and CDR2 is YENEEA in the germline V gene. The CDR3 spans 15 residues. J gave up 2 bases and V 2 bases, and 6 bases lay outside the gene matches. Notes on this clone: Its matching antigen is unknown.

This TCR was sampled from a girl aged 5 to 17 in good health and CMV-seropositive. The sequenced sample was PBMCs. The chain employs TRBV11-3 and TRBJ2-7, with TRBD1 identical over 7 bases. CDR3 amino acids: CASSLPGTDTYEQYF. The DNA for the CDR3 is TGTGCCAGCAGCTTACCCGGGACAGACACCTACGAGCAGTACTTC.